This T cell receptor (beta chain) was sequenced for a study of blood T cell repertoires in COVID-19. Study-level information: Donors in the United States, Italy and Spain gave samples during acute or convalescent COVID-19. PBMCs, B-cell-depleted T cells, or T cells were the source of the cDNA or gDNA that made up the material.

Methods used by the authors: How many nucleated cells were present was estimated from reference gene primer amplification. The data were produced by immunoSEQ multiplex PCR, yet TCRdb's version contains in-frame clones alone and is incomplete. D and trimming come from the DNA, and the V and J calls and clone size come from that table. The repertoire holds approximately 260,000 clones, with 75% to 90% as singletons. Sequencing input: peripheral blood. The receptor's source is a human donor in a cohort sampled during active COVID-19.

This CDR3 reads CASSSQDRGRDGYTF. The CDR3 region has the DNA TGTGCCAGCAGTTCACAGGACAGGGGGAGAGATGGCTACACCTTC. The chain is built from TRBV27 and TRBJ1-2; TRBD1 matches at 10 bases. The V and J ends lost 4 bases and 6 bases, in that order; junction bases with no gene match: 8. Germline loops: CDR1 MNHEY, CDR2 SMNVEV (reference sequence). This CDR3 region has 15 residues.